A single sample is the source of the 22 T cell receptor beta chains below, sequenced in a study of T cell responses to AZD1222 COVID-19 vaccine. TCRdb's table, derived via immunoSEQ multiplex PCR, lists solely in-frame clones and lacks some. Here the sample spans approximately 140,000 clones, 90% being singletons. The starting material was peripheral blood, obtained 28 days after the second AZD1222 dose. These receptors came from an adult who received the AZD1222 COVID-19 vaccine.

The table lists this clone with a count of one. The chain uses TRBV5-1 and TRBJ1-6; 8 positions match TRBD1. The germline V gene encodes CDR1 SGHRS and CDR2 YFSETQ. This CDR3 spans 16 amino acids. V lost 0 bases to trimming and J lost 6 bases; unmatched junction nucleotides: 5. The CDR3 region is CASSLASGQGNSPLHF. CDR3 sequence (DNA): TGCGCCAGCAGCTTGGCCTCCGGACAGGGTAATTCACCCCTCCACTTT.

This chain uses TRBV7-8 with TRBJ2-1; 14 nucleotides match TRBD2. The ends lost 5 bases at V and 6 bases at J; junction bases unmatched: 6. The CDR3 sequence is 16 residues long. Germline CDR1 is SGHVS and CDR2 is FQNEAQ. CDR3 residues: CASSPRLAGGGNEQFF. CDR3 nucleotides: TGTGCCAGCAGCCCCCGACTAGCGGGAGGGGGCAATGAGCAGTTCTTC.

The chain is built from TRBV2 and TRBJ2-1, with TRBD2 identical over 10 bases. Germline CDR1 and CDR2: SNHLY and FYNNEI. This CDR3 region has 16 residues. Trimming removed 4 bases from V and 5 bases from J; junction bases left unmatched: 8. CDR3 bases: TGTGCCAGCAGTGTTGGAGCGGGAGGGCCTCACAATGAGCAGTTCTTC. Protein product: CASSVGAGGPHNEQFF.

The chain's CDR3 is CASSLVEGEAFF. The CDR3, as DNA: TGCGCCAGCAGCTTGGTAGAGGGGGAAGCTTTCTTT. This rearrangement joins TRBV5-1 to TRBJ1-1, with TRBD1 as a possible D gene (5 bases). The ends were cut back, 0 bases at V and 8 bases at J, with 8 bases in the middle. Germline V gene data show CDR1 as SGHRS and CDR2 as YFSETQ. The CDR3 contains 12 residues.

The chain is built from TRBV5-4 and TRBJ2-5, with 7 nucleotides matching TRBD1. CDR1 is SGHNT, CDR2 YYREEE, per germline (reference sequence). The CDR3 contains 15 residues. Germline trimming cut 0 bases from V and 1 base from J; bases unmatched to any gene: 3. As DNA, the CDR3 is TGTGCCAGCAGCTTGGCGGCAGGGGGCCAAGAGACCCAGTACTTC. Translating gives CASSLAAGGQETQYF.

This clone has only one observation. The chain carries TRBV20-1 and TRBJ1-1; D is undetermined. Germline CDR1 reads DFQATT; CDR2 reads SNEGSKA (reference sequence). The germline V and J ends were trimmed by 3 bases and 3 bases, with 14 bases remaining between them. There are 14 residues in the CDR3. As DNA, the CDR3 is TGCAGTGCTAGTTCCCCCACTGGGGACACTGAAGCTTTCTTT. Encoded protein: CSASSPTGDTEAFF.

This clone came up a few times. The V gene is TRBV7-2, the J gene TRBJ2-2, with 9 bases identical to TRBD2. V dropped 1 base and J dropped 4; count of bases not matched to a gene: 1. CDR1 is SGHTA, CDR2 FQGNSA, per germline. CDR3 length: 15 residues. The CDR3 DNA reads TGTGCCAGCAGCTTAGAAGCGGGAGGCACCGGGGAGCTGTTTTTT. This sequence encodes CASSLEAGGTGELFF.

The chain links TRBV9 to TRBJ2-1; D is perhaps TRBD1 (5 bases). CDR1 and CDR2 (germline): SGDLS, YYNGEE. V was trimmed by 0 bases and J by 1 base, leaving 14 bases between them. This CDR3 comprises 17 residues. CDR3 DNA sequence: TGTGCCAGCAGCGTAGCGCCTCCAGGGCCTTCCTACAATGAGCAGTTCTTC. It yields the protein CASSVAPPGPSYNEQFF.

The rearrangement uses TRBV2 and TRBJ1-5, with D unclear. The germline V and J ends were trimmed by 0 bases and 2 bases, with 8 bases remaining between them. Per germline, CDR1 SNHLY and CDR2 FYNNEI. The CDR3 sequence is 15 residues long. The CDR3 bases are TGTGCCAGCAGTGAAGCGCGACAAGGCAATCAGCCCCAGCATTTT. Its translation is CASSEARQGNQPQHF. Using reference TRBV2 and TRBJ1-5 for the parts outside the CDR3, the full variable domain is EPEVTQTPSHQVTQMGQEVILRCVPISNHLYFYWYRQILGQKVEFLVSFYNNEISEKSEIFDDQFSVERPDGSNFTLKIRSTKLEDSAMYFCASSEARQGNQPQHFGDGTRLSIL.

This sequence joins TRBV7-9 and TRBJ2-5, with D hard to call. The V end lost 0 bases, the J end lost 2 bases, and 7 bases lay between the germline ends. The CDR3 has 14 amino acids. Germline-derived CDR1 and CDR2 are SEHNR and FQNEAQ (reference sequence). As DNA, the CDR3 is TGTGCCAGCAGCTTAGCTGGCCGGCAAGAGACCCAGTACTTC. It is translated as CASSLAGRQETQYF.

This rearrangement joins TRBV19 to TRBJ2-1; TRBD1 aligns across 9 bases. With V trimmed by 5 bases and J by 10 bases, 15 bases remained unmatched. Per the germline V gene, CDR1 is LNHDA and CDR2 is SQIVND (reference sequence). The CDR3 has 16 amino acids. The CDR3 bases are TGTGCCAGTAGTTCACTAACAGGGGGCGCAGGGTCGGAGCAGTTCTTC. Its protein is CASSSLTGGAGSEQFF. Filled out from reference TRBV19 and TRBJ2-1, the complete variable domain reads DGGITQSPKYLFRKEGQNVTLSCEQNLNHDAMYWYRQDPGQGLRLIYYSQIVNDFQKGDIAEGYSVSREKKESFPLTVTSAQKNPTAFYLCASSSLTGGAGSEQFFGPGTRLTVL.

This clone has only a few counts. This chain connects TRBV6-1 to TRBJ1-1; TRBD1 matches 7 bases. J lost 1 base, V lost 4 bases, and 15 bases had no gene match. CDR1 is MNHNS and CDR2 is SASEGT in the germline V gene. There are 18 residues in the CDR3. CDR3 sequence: CASSVRVTGTVGNTEAFF. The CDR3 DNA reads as TGTGCCAGCAGTGTTCGGGTGACAGGGACAGTAGGGAACACTGAAGCTTTCTTT.

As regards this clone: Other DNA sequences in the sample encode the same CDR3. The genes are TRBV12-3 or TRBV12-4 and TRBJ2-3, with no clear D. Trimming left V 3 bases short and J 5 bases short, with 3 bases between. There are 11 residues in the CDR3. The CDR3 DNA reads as TGTGCCAGCAGTTTGGTAGATACGCAGTATTTT. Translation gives CASSLVDTQYF.

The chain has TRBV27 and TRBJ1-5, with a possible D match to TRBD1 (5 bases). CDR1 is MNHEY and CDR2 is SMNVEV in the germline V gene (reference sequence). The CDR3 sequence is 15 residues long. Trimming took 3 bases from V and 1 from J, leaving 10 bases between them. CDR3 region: CASSLGETSNQPQHF. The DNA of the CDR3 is TGTGCCAGCAGTTTGGGGGAAACGAGCAATCAGCCCCAGCATTTT.

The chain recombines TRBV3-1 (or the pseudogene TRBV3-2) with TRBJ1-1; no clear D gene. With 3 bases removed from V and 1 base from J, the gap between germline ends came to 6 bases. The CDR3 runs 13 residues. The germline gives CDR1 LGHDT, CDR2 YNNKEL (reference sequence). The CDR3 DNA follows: TGTGCCAGCAGCCAGACAACGAACACTGAAGCTTTCTTT. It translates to CASSQTTNTEAFF.

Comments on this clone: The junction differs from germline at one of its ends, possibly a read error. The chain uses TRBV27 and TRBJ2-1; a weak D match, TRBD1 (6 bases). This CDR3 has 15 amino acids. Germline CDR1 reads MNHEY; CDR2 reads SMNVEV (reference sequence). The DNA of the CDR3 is TGTGCCAGCAGTCTATCCTTGGTGCAGGGGTACGAGCAGTTCTTC. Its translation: CASSLSLVQGYEQFF.

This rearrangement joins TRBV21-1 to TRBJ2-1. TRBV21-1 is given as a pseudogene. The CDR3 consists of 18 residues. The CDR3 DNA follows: TGTGCCAGCAGCAAAAAGCTCAGGGGCTTTAACATAACGGGAGTGCAGTTCTTC. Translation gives CASSKKLRGFNITGVQFF.

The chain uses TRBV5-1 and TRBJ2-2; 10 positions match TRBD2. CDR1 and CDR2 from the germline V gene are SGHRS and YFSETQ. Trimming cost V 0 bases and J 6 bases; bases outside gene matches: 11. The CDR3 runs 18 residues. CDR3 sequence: CASSLAGLAGVLAGELFF. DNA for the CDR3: TGCGCCAGCAGCTTGGCAGGGCTAGCGGGAGTTTTAGCCGGGGAGCTGTTTTTT.

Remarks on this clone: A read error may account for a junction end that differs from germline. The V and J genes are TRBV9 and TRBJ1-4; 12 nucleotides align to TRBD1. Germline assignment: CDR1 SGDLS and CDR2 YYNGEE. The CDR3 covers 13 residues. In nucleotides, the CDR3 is TGTGCCAGCGGAGGACTCCCCGGGACAGGGGGCGTTTTT. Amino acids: CASGGLPGTGGVF.

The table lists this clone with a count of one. Here the CDR3 reads CASSQKDRAYEKLFF. The CDR3 DNA is TGCGCCAGCAGCCAAAAAGACAGGGCTTATGAAAAACTGTTTTTT. This chain joins TRBV4-1 and TRBJ1-4; 7 bases are shared with TRBD1. Trimming at V came to 2 bases and at J to 6 bases, leaving 6 bases not matched to a gene. The CDR3 is 15 residues long. Germline lookup yields CDR1 MGHRA and CDR2 YSYEKL.

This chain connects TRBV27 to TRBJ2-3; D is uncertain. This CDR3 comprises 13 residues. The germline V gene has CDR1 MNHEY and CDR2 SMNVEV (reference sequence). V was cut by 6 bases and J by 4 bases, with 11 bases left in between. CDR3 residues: CASSSPLADTQYF. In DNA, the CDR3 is TGTGCCAGCAGCTCTCCCCTCGCAGATACGCAGTATTTT.

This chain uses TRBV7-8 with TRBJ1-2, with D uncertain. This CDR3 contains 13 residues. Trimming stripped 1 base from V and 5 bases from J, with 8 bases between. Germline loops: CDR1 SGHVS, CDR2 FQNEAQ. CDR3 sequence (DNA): TGTGCCAGCAGCTTAGAGCCTCTTTATGGCTACACCTTC. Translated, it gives CASSLEPLYGYTF.